This T cell receptor beta chain emerged from a study of naive and memory T cell subsets. Broader study findings: TCR transcript changes with activation or differentiation may affect this RNA method.

With respect to this clonotype: Its antigen is undetermined.

Four PCR rounds used nested alpha and beta constant region primers plus the SP2 primer. Each CDR3 protein gets one entry after TCRdb re-called the 5' RACE reads with MiXCR. The sample has around 30,000 distinct CDR3 sequences, over 15% seen once. In germline, CDR1 is SGHRS, CDR2 YFSETQ. CDR3 length equals 13 residues. Losses at the gene ends were 3 bases for V and 6 bases for J; bases not matched to a gene: 6. The library had UMIs added by 3' ligation of an oligonucleotide to TCR cDNA. J is TRBJ2-7 and V is TRBV5-1; 7 bases are shared with TRBD1. This sequence was found in a female donor in good health. In DNA, the CDR3 is TGCGCCAGCAGCTCCGTGACAGGGTCCGAGCAGTACTTC. This sequence encodes CASSSVTGSEQYF.